This T cell receptor beta chain was captured in a study of cytomegalovirus exposure and HLA in healthy donors. Points from the study as a whole: It is likely that the observed cluster of highly shared sequence variants was a sequencing artifact.

Primers for the PCR totalled 60 Vbeta and 13 Jbeta. This table comes from immunoSEQ multiplex PCR, and its TCRdb copy is limited to in-frame clones, with some not included. There are roughly 71,000 clones in the sample; about 66% occur only once, and about a fifth lies in the top ten. This clone was counted between two and nine times. Its antigen is not identified. This clonotype was obtained from a man aged 35 to 55 in good health and CMV-seropositive. Sequencing input: PBMCs.

In nucleotides, the CDR3 is TGTGCCAGCAGCGCGGGACTAGCGGGGGGTAACGAGCAGTACTTC. It specifies CASSAGLAGGNEQYF. The chain combines TRBV6-1 with TRBJ2-7; 15 nucleotides agree with TRBD2. Germline loops: CDR1 MNHNS, CDR2 SASEGT. The CDR3 covers 15 residues. J was trimmed by 5 bases and V by 6 bases; bases with no gene match: 5.